This TCR beta chain originates from a study of T cell changes during pregnancy in multiple sclerosis. The table lists this clone with a count of one. CDR3 length equals 13 residues. V lost 3 bases and J lost 9; bases outside the gene matches: 7. CDR1 is SGHAT and CDR2 is FQDESV in the germline V gene (reference sequence). Clones were read by immunoSEQ multiplex PCR, and TCRdb kept only the in-frame ones, dropping some. The sample lists about 86,000 clones; around 90% were seen once. The chain links TRBV11-1 to TRBJ1-2; 7 bases line up with TRBD1. Sequencing was performed on peripheral blood, taken in the first trimester of pregnancy. This TCR derives from a female donor in good health, enrolled as a control in a pregnancy study. The CDR3: CASSLGTDPSYTF. CDR3 DNA: TGTGCCAGCAGCTTGGGGACAGACCCCAGCTACACCTTC.